This TCR beta chain is from a study of T cell responses to AZD1222 COVID-19 vaccine. Study results and caveats: Across spike, vaccine-associated CD4 TCRs were found, dominant at 160-218 and 743-854.

With regard to this clone: Its cognate antigen is unknown.

Sequencing used immunoSEQ multiplex PCR; TCRdb keeps in-frame clones, though not all of them. In the table there are about 180,000 clones, just over 85% of which are singletons. The material sequenced was peripheral blood, taken on day 0 of AZD1222 vaccination. The TCR originated in an adult in good health.

CDR3 DNA: TGTGCCAGCAGCTTAATGGGCACGAATCAGCCCCAGCATTTT. Protein: CASSLMGTNQPQHF. The V call is TRBV7-2, the J call TRBJ1-5; no firm D call. The CDR3 length is 14 residues. Germline-derived CDR1 and CDR2 are SGHTA and FQGNSA. Trimming stripped 2 bases from V and 4 bases from J, with 9 bases between.